This T cell receptor beta chain appears in the sequencing data of a study of monozygotic twins with inflammatory bowel disease. Germline V lookup: CDR1 SGHTA, CDR2 FQGNSA. CDR3 length equals 15 residues. TCRdb re-called the 5' RACE reads and gives one entry per CDR3 protein, without DNA. The sample table sets out roughly 320,000 distinct CDR3 sequences. The V and J genes are TRBV7-2 and TRBJ1-4; TCRdb proposes TRBD1, but this gene call is untestable without DNA. The sequence was collected from a human donor with ulcerative colitis or Crohn's disease, or a healthy co-twin of an affected twin (not recorded which). Specimen: blood. CDR3 residues: CASSPWDRANEKLFF.